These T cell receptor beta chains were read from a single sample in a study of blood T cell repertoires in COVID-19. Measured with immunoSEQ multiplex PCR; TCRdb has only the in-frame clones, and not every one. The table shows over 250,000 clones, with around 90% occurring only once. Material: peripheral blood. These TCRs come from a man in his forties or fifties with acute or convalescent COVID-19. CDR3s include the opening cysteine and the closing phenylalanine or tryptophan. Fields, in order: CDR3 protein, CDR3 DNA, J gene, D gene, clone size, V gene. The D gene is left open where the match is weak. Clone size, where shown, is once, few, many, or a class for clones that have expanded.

CDR3: CASSLAGGGNTGELFF
DNA: TGTGCCAGCAGCTTAGCGGGCGGGGGGAACACCGGGGAGCTGTTTTTT
J: TRBJ2-2
D: TRBD2
size: NA
V: TRBV7-9

CDR3: CASGGAETGELFF
DNA: TGCGCCAGCGGGGGGGCCGAGACCGGGGAGCTGTTTTTT
J: TRBJ2-2
D: NA
size: NA
V: TRBV5-1

CDR3: CASSPGVENTEAFF
DNA: TGTGCCAGCAGCCCAGGGGTAGAGAACACTGAAGCTTTCTTT
J: TRBJ1-1
D: NA
size: NA
V: TRBV7-3

CDR3: CASSGQFYEQYF
DNA: TGTGCCAGCAGTGGACAGTTTTACGAGCAGTACTTC
J: TRBJ2-7
D: NA
size: NA
V: TRBV2

CDR3: CASSGAPGVDGNTIYF
DNA: TGTGCCAGCAGCGGGGCCCCGGGGGTGGATGGAAACACCATATATTTT
J: TRBJ1-3
D: NA
size: NA
V: TRBV5-4

CDR3: CASSAQGGDEKLFF
DNA: TGTGCCAGCAGTGCGCAGGGTGGTGATGAAAAACTGTTTTTT
J: TRBJ1-4
D: NA
size: NA
V: TRBV2

CDR3: CASSPGGREVGYTF
DNA: TGTGCCAGCAGCCCAGGAGGCAGGGAGGTAGGCTACACCTTC
J: TRBJ1-2
D: NA
size: NA
V: TRBV7-9

CDR3: CASDMEGGAGGQYF
DNA: TGTGCCAGCGATATGGAGGGCGGGGCCGGCGGGCAGTACTTC
J: TRBJ2-7
D: NA
size: NA
V: TRBV2

CDR3: CASSVAWGQGDNYGYTF
DNA: TGTGCCAGCAGCGTAGCTTGGGGACAGGGAGACAACTATGGCTACACCTTC
J: TRBJ1-2
D: TRBD1
size: NA
V: TRBV9

CDR3: CASSFSGTSGLISYNEQFF
DNA: TGTGCCAGCAGTTTTTCCGGGACTAGCGGACTTATCTCCTACAATGAGCAGTTCTTC
J: TRBJ2-1
D: TRBD2
size: NA
V: TRBV27

CDR3: CASSLGGGLGQETQYF
DNA: TGTGCCAGCAGCTTGGGGGGAGGGCTAGGCCAAGAGACCCAGTACTTC
J: TRBJ2-5
D: TRBD2
size: NA
V: TRBV7-9

CDR3: CASSGTPNEKLFF
DNA: TGTGCCAGCTCCGGGACTCCTAATGAAAAACTGTTTTTT
J: TRBJ1-4
D: NA
size: NA
V: TRBV18

CDR3: CASRAAGDTEAFF
DNA: TGTGCCAGCAGAGCCGCAGGGGACACTGAAGCTTTCTTT
J: TRBJ1-1
D: NA
size: once
V: TRBV2

CDR3: CASSSLAGGNTGELFF
DNA: TGCGCCAGCAGCTCCCTAGCGGGGGGGAACACCGGGGAGCTGTTTTTT
J: TRBJ2-2
D: TRBD2
size: NA
V: TRBV5-1

CDR3: CAWSPPGGTGGANGYTF
DNA: TGTGCCTGGAGTCCCCCGGGGGGGACAGGGGGCGCGAATGGCTACACCTTC
J: TRBJ1-2
D: TRBD1
size: NA
V: TRBV30

CDR3: CASSPLGGGAYEQYF
DNA: TGCGCCAGCAGCCCCCTGGGGGGTGGGGCCTACGAGCAGTACTTC
J: TRBJ2-7
D: NA
size: NA
V: TRBV5-1

CDR3: CSVRSRGPTGELFF
DNA: TGCAGCGTCCGGTCCAGGGGGCCCACCGGGGAGCTGTTTTTT
J: TRBJ2-2
D: TRBD1
size: NA
V: TRBV29-1

CDR3: CATSRGGEGARDTEAFF
DNA: TGTGCCACCAGCAGAGGGGGTGAGGGGGCGCGGGACACTGAAGCTTTCTTT
J: TRBJ1-1
D: TRBD1
size: NA
V: TRBV15

CDR3: CASTDSLGNQPQHF
DNA: TGTGCCAGCACCGACAGTCTGGGCAATCAGCCCCAGCATTTT
J: TRBJ1-5
D: NA
size: NA
V: TRBV27

CDR3: CASSEGQGSNQPQHF
DNA: TGTGCCAGCAGTGAGGGACAGGGGAGCAATCAGCCCCAGCATTTT
J: TRBJ1-5
D: TRBD1
size: NA
V: TRBV2

CDR3: CASSQGTGYGYTF
DNA: TGTGCCAGCAGCCAAGGGACAGGTTATGGCTACACCTTC
J: TRBJ1-2
D: TRBD1
size: few
V: TRBV3-1/TRBV3-2

CDR3: CASSRDREADGYTF
DNA: TGTGCCAGCAGTCGGGACAGGGAAGCCGATGGCTACACCTTC
J: TRBJ1-2
D: TRBD1
size: NA
V: TRBV2

CDR3: CASRDLKRVPYF
DNA: TGTGCCAGCAGAGACTTAAAGCGGGTACCGTACTTC
J: TRBJ2-5
D: NA
size: NA
V: TRBV2

CDR3: CASRTTSGGNEQFF
DNA: TGTGCCAGCAGGACGACTAGCGGGGGGAATGAGCAGTTCTTC
J: TRBJ2-1
D: TRBD2
size: NA
V: TRBV3-1/TRBV3-2

CDR3: CASSPRHSLNSPLHF
DNA: TGTGCCAGCAGCCCCAGGCACAGCCTTAATTCACCCCTCCACTTT
J: TRBJ1-6
D: NA
size: NA
V: TRBV11-3

CDR3: CASSVDSGSTDTQYF
DNA: TGTGCCAGCAGCGTAGATAGCGGTAGCACAGATACGCAGTATTTT
J: TRBJ2-3
D: NA
size: NA
V: TRBV9

CDR3: CASRTSDTNHYEQYF
DNA: TGTGCCAGCCGCACCTCTGACACCAACCACTACGAGCAGTACTTC
J: TRBJ2-7
D: NA
size: NA
V: TRBV10-3

CDR3: CASSPTGTEAKTQYF
DNA: TGTGCCAGCAGCCCAACCGGGACAGAGGCGAAGACCCAGTACTTC
J: TRBJ2-5
D: TRBD1
size: NA
V: TRBV7-9

CDR3: CSGAGTGMTDTQYF
DNA: TGCAGCGGGGCCGGGACAGGTATGACAGATACGCAGTATTTT
J: TRBJ2-3
D: TRBD1
size: NA
V: TRBV29-1

CDR3: CASSLDREASPLHF
DNA: TGTGCCAGCAGTCTGGACAGGGAGGCTTCACCCCTCCACTTT
J: TRBJ1-6
D: TRBD1
size: NA
V: TRBV2

CDR3: CASGSYSAEGQFF
DNA: TGTGCTAGTGGTTCCTACAGCGCCGAGGGGCAGTTCTTC
J: TRBJ2-1
D: NA
size: NA
V: TRBV12-5

CDR3: CASSPKPQQGVYEQYF
DNA: TGTGCCAGCTCCCCGAAACCTCAGCAGGGGGTCTACGAGCAGTACTTC
J: TRBJ2-7
D: TRBD1
size: NA
V: TRBV18

CDR3: CASSPSMEDEQFF
DNA: TGTGCCAGCAGCCCCAGCATGGAGGATGAGCAGTTCTTC
J: TRBJ2-1
D: NA
size: NA
V: TRBV14

CDR3: CASSKSGRTSEAFF
DNA: TGTGCCAGTAGTAAGAGTGGCAGGACATCTGAAGCTTTCTTT
J: TRBJ1-1
D: NA
size: NA
V: TRBV19

CDR3: CAWRAQGAYEQYF
DNA: TGTGCCTGGAGGGCTCAGGGGGCCTACGAGCAGTACTTC
J: TRBJ2-7
D: TRBD1
size: once
V: TRBV30

CDR3: CAWSGGNNQPQHF
DNA: TGTGCCTGGAGCGGGGGGAACAATCAGCCCCAGCATTTT
J: TRBJ1-5
D: NA
size: NA
V: TRBV30

CDR3: CASSLGGRWETQYF
DNA: TGTGCCAGCAGCTTGGGGGGGCGGTGGGAGACCCAGTACTTC
J: TRBJ2-5
D: NA
size: few
V: TRBV5-6

CDR3: CASSFYTGELFF
DNA: TGTGCCAGCAGCTTCTACACCGGGGAGCTGTTTTTT
J: TRBJ2-2
D: NA
size: NA
V: TRBV7-2

CDR3: CASMESGGYQETQYF
DNA: TGTGCCAGCATGGAAAGCGGGGGATACCAAGAGACCCAGTACTTC
J: TRBJ2-5
D: TRBD2
size: NA
V: TRBV3-1/TRBV3-2

CDR3: CASSPGQGGNQPQHF
DNA: TGCGCCAGCAGCCCAGGACAGGGGGGGAATCAGCCCCAGCATTTT
J: TRBJ1-5
D: TRBD1
size: NA
V: TRBV5-1